The rows below give T cell receptor beta chains drawn from one sample of a study of T cell changes during pregnancy in multiple sclerosis. This table comes from immunoSEQ multiplex PCR, and its TCRdb copy is limited to in-frame clones, with some not included. The data show 85,000 to 100,000 clones, with approximately 92% seen just once and over 2% held by the top ten. The specimen comprised peripheral blood, sampled in the first trimester of pregnancy. The receptors stem from a female donor with multiple sclerosis, enrolled in a pregnancy study. Both conserved end residues are part of each CDR3. The D gene is left open where the match is weak. Some rows mark clone size as missing; the rest say once, few, many or name a class of expanded clone.

V	D	J	size	CDR3	DNA
TRBV18	TRBD2	TRBJ2-2	-	CASSLLSGLAGGRHNTGELFF	TGTGCCAGCTCACTTTTGTCGGGACTAGCGGGAGGCCGCCACAACACCGGGGAGCTGTTTTTT
TRBV6-4	TRBD2	TRBJ2-1	-	CASSDSSSGSVDEQFF	TGTGCCAGCAGTGACTCGAGTAGCGGGAGTGTCGATGAGCAGTTCTTC
TRBV6-1	-	TRBJ2-7	-	CASSIYEQYF	TGTGCCAGCTCAATTTACGAGCAGTACTTC
TRBV7-6	-	TRBJ2-2	-	CASELGVGTGELFF	TGTGCCAGCGAATTGGGAGTGGGGACCGGGGAGCTGTTTTTT
TRBV6-5	-	TRBJ1-1	once	CASRDLGGTYEAFF	TGTGCCAGCAGGGATCTTGGGGGCACTTATGAAGCTTTCTTT
TRBV6-6	-	TRBJ2-2	-	CASSSTDYSTGELFF	TGTGCCAGCAGTTCGACAGATTATTCGACCGGGGAGCTGTTTTTT
TRBV29-1	-	TRBJ2-1	-	CSVVGGISYNEQFF	TGCAGCGTTGTTGGCGGGATTTCCTACAATGAGCAGTTCTTC
TRBV15	TRBD1	TRBJ1-5	-	CATSEGQGLQPQHF	TGTGCCACCAGCGAGGGACAGGGTCTTCAGCCCCAGCATTTT
TRBV7-9	-	TRBJ1-4	-	CASSLVSSGDEKLFF	TGTGCCAGCAGCTTAGTGTCGTCAGGGGATGAAAAACTGTTTTTT
TRBV6-5	TRBD1	TRBJ1-4	-	CASSFRGQVENEKLFF	TGTGCCAGCAGTTTTAGAGGACAGGTGGAGAATGAAAAACTGTTTTTT
TRBV28	TRBD2	TRBJ2-1	-	CASIPSGSINEQFF	TGTGCCAGCATCCCTAGCGGGAGTATAAATGAGCAGTTCTTC
TRBV19	TRBD2	TRBJ2-5	few	CASSRALLAGDGETQYF	TGTGCCAGTAGTAGGGCGCTACTAGCGGGAGATGGAGAGACCCAGTACTTC
TRBV9	-	TRBJ2-3	-	CASSRSLGRGTDTQYF	TGTGCCAGCAGCAGGTCTCTAGGGAGAGGCACAGATACGCAGTATTTT
TRBV6-6	-	TRBJ2-3	-	CASSDRDSSTDTQYF	TGTGCCAGCAGTGACAGGGACTCTAGCACAGATACGCAGTATTTT
TRBV9	TRBD2	TRBJ2-1	once	CASSVGGGLAGYNEQFF	TGTGCCAGCAGCGTAGGGGGGGGACTAGCGGGATACAATGAGCAGTTCTTC
TRBV9	-	TRBJ2-5	-	CASSVGPRETETQYF	TGTGCCAGCAGCGTAGGCCCCCGGGAGACGGAGACCCAGTACTTC
TRBV27	TRBD1	TRBJ2-2	-	CASRRPGQGRTGELFF	TGTGCCAGCAGGAGACCGGGACAGGGACGAACCGGGGAGCTGTTTTTT
TRBV29-1	TRBD1	TRBJ1-6	-	CSVGLGTENSPLHF	TGCAGCGTGGGGTTAGGGACAGAGAATTCACCCCTCCACTTT
TRBV9	-	TRBJ2-7	-	CASSVAPKYEQYF	TGTGCCAGCAGCGTAGCCCCAAAATACGAGCAGTACTTC
TRBV7-2	-	TRBJ1-1	few	CASAGRKNTEAFF	TGTGCCAGCGCGGGACGGAAGAACACTGAAGCTTTCTTT
TRBV7-2	TRBD2	TRBJ2-5	-	CASSPSSGRYQETQYF	TGTGCCAGCAGCCCTTCGAGCGGGAGGTACCAAGAGACCCAGTACTTC
TRBV11-2	-	TRBJ1-2	-	CASSLVREGIYGYTF	TGTGCCAGCAGCTTAGTACGGGAGGGAATCTATGGCTACACCTTC
TRBV28	-	TRBJ1-5	-	CASIGQGYSNQPQHF	TGTGCCAGCATTGGGCAGGGGTATAGCAATCAGCCCCAGCATTTT
TRBV28	-	TRBJ2-7	-	CASSLSPNPYEQYF	TGTGCCAGCAGTTTATCCCCCAATCCCTACGAGCAGTACTTC
TRBV10-3	-	TRBJ2-7	-	CAISTRQSYEQYF	TGTGCCATCAGCACCCGACAGTCCTACGAGCAGTACTTC
TRBV7-9	-	TRBJ1-1	-	CASSLAGGGSEAFF	TGTGCCAGCAGCTTAGCAGGGGGGGGGAGCGAAGCTTTCTTT
TRBV28	-	TRBJ1-1	-	CASSLGLTSNTEAFF	TGTGCCAGCAGTTTAGGCCTTACATCGAACACTGAAGCTTTCTTT
TRBV19	TRBD1	TRBJ2-2	-	CASRTQGDTGELFF	TGTGCCAGTAGAACACAGGGGGACACCGGGGAGCTGTTTTTT
TRBV5-1	TRBD1	TRBJ2-5	-	CASSSNRGHETQYF	TGCGCCAGCAGCTCAAACAGGGGGCACGAGACCCAGTACTTC
TRBV19	-	TRBJ1-2	-	CASSLSGANYGYTF	TGTGCCAGTAGCCTCTCGGGAGCTAACTATGGCTACACCTTC
TRBV28	-	TRBJ1-4	-	CASSPRTANEKLFF	TGTGCCAGCAGTCCTAGGACAGCTAATGAAAAACTGTTTTTT
TRBV5-4	-	TRBJ2-1	-	CASSPRQNLVRSQFF	TGTGCCAGCAGCCCACGACAGAACTTAGTCCGATCTCAGTTCTTC
TRBV27	-	TRBJ1-5	-	CASSLWAGAENQPQHF	TGTGCCAGCAGTTTATGGGCGGGGGCTGAGAATCAGCCCCAGCATTTT
TRBV7-8	TRBD2	TRBJ2-1	-	CASSLGLAGDNEQFF	TGTGCCAGCAGCTTAGGGCTAGCGGGAGACAATGAGCAGTTCTTC
TRBV7-9	-	TRBJ1-2	once	CASSLISGGGYTF	TGTGCCAGCAGCCTGATAAGCGGGGGTGGCTACACCTTC
TRBV4-2	TRBD2	TRBJ2-7	-	CASSQLPSGNAPYEQYF	TGTGCCAGCAGCCAACTCCCGAGCGGGAACGCCCCCTACGAGCAGTACTTC
TRBV9	-	TRBJ2-7	-	CASSVGIGAYEQYF	TGTGCCAGCAGCGTAGGGATCGGGGCCTACGAGCAGTACTTC
TRBV28	-	TRBJ1-2	-	CASSLLGEGGYTF	TGTGCCAGCAGTTTACTGGGGGAGGGTGGCTACACCTTC
TRBV4-3	-	TRBJ1-2	-	CASSETAIRSVDYGYTF	TGCGCCAGCAGTGAAACTGCCATTCGGAGCGTCGACTATGGCTACACCTTC
TRBV20-1	-	TRBJ2-7	-	CSAVSGYEQYF	TGCAGTGCTGTCAGCGGCTACGAGCAGTACTTC
TRBV7-8	-	TRBJ2-7	-	CASSSGISYEQYF	TGTGCCAGCAGCTCCGGGATTTCCTACGAGCAGTACTTC
TRBV15	-	TRBJ2-7	-	CATSRRVGGAGYEQYF	TGTGCCACCAGCAGGAGGGTAGGGGGGGCAGGATACGAGCAGTACTTC
TRBV7-9	-	TRBJ2-1	-	CASSYSDEQFF	TGTGCCAGCAGCTACTCGGATGAGCAGTTCTTC
TRBV30	TRBD1	TRBJ1-4	-	CAWRPGTGKLFF	TGTGCCTGGAGGCCCGGGACAGGAAAACTGTTTTTT
TRBV9	-	TRBJ2-5	-	CASSVLSQEGTQYF	TGTGCCAGCAGCGTTCTCTCACAGGAGGGGACCCAGTACTTC
TRBV6-6	TRBD2	TRBJ2-3	-	CASSQRERADTQYF	TGTGCCAGCAGTCAGCGGGAGCGTGCAGATACGCAGTATTTT
TRBV6-5	TRBD2	TRBJ2-2	-	CASAGLARSGELFF	TGTGCCAGCGCTGGACTAGCCAGATCCGGGGAGCTGTTTTTT
TRBV2	-	TRBJ1-1	-	CASSEDRNTEAFF	TGTGCCAGCAGCGAAGACAGGAACACTGAAGCTTTCTTT
TRBV2	TRBD1	TRBJ1-1	-	CASSSDRVATEAFF	TGTGCCAGCAGTTCAGACAGGGTCGCAACTGAAGCTTTCTTT
TRBV5-6	TRBD2	TRBJ2-7	-	CASSPASGRASSYEQYF	TGTGCCAGCAGCCCCGCTAGCGGGAGGGCTAGCTCCTACGAGCAGTACTTC
TRBV5-8	TRBD1	TRBJ1-2	-	CAEARGRPAWGYTF	TGTGCCGAGGCTAGGGGGCGACCCGCCTGGGGCTACACCTTC
TRBV18	TRBD1	TRBJ1-2	-	CASSPRGQGAFGYTF	TGTGCCAGCTCACCAAGAGGACAGGGGGCCTTCGGCTACACCTTC